Sequencing of this TCR beta chain was carried out in a study of radiation and T cells in renal cell carcinoma. TCRdb's table, derived via immunoSEQ multiplex PCR, lists solely in-frame clones and lacks some. This table holds some 150,000 clones, less than 85% found once. The junction had 5 bases not matched to a gene; V was cut back by 4 bases and J by 3 bases. The CDR3 loop spans 14 amino acids. Germline V gene sequence: CDR1 SGHTA, CDR2 FQGNSA. Indicated time point: baseline pretreatment blood. Sample treatment: 15 Gy SBRT to primary tumor, nephrectomy 4 weeks later. The source material was blood, sampled from a patient whose treatment included radiotherapy and nephrectomy. The chain employs TRBV7-2 and TRBJ1-1; TRBD1 matches 7 bases. The receptor was derived from a woman aged 50 to 60 with renal cell carcinoma. CDR3 sequence (DNA): TGTGCCAGCAGCTCGACAGGGTGGGACACTGAAGCTTTCTTT. It codes for CASSSTGWDTEAFF.